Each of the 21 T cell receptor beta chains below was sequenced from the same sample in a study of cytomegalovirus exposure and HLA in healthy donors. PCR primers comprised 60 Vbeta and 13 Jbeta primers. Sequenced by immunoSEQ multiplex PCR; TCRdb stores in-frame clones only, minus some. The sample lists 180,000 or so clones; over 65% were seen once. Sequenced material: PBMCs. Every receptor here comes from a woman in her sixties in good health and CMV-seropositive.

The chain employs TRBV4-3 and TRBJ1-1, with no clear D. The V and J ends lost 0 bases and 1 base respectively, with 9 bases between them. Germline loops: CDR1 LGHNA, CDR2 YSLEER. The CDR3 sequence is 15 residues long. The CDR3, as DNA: TGCGCCAGCAGCCAAGATCGGGTAGGGAACACTGAAGCTTTCTTT. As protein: CASSQDRVGNTEAFF.

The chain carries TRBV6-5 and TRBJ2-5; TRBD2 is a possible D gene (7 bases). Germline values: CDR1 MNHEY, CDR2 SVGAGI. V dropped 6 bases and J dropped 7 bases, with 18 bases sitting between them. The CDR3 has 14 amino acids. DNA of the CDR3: TGTGCCAGCAGACCCACCCGAGGGGGGGCGACCCAGTACTTC. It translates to CASRPTRGGATQYF.

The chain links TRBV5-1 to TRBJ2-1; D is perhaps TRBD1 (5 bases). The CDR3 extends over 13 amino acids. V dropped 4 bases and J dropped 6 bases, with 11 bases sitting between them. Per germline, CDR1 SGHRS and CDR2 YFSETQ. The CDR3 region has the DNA TGCGCCAGCAGCCCTGGGGCTTCCAATGAGCAGTTCTTC. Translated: CASSPGASNEQFF.

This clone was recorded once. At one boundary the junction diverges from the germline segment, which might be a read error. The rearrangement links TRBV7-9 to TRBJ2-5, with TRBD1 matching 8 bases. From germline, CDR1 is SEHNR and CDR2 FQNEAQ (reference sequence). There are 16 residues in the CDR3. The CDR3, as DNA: TGTTCCAGCAGCTTGTCCCGACAGGGGTTACAAGAGACCCAGTACTTC. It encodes CSSSLSRQGLQETQYF.

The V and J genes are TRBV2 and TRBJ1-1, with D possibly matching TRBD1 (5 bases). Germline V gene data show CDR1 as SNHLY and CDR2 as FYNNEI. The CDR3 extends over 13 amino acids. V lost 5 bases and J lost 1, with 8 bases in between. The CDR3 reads CASSLDRNTEAFF. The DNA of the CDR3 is TGTGCCAGCAGTCTAGACAGGAACACTGAAGCTTTCTTT.

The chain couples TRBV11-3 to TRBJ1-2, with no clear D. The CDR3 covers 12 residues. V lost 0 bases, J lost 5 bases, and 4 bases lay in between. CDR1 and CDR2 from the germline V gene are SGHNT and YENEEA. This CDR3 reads CASSLDKYGYTF. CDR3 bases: TGTGCCAGCAGCTTAGACAAATATGGCTACACCTTC.

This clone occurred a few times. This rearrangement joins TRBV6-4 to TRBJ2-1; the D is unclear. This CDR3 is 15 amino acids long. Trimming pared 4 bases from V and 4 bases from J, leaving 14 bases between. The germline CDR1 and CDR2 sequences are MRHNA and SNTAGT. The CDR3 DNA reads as TGTGCCAGCAGTGCACTCGCTGCGAGTTACAATGAGCAGTTCTTC. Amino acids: CASSALAASYNEQFF.

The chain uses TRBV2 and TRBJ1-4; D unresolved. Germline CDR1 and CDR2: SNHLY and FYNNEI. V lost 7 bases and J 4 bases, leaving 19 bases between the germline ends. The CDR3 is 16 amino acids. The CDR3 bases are TGTGCCAGCATTTCAACGATATCCACTTATAATGAAAAACTGTTTTTT. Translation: CASISTISTYNEKLFF.

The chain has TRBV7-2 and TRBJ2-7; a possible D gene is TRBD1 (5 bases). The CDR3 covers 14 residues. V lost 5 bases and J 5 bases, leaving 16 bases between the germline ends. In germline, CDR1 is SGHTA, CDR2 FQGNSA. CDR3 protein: CASSTTTLRDEQYF. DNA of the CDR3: TGTGCCAGCAGCACTACTACCCTCAGGGACGAGCAGTACTTC.

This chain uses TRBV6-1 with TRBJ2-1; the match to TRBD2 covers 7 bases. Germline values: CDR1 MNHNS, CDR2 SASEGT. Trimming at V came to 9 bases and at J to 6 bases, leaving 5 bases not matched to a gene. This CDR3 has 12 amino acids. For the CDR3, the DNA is TGTGCCAGTGGACTAGGGCTCAATGAGCAGTTCTTC. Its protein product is CASGLGLNEQFF.

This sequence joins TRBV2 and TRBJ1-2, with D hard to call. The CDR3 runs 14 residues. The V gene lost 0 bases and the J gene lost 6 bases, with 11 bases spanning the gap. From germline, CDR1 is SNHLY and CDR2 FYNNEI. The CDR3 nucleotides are TGTGCCAGCAGTGAAGCGCGAGGGAACCATGGCTACACCTTC. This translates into CASSEARGNHGYTF.

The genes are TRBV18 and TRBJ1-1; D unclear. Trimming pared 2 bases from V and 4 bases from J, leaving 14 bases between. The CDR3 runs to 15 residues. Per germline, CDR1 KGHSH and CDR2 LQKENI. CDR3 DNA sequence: TGTGCCAGCTCACCATCTTCAAGAGCCACCACTGAAGCTTTCTTT. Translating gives CASSPSSRATTEAFF.

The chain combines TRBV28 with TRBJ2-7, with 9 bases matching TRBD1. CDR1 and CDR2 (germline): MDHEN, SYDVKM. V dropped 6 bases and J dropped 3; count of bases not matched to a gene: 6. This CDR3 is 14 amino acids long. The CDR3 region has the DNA TGTGCCAGCAGCTTGACAGGGGGTAGCTACGAGCAGTACTTC. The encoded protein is CASSLTGGSYEQYF.

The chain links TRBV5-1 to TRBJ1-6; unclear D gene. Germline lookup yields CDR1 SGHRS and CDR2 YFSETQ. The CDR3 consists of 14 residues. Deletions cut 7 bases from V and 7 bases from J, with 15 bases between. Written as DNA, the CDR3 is TGCGCCAGCCGCTCCACGGAGGAGAATTCACCCCTCCACTTT. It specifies CASRSTEENSPLHF.

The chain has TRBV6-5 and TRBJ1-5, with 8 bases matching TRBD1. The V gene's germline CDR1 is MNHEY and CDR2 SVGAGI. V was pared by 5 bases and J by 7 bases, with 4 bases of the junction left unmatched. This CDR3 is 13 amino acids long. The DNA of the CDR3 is TGTGCCAGCAGTGAATACAGGGGGCAGCCCCAGCATTTT. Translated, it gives CASSEYRGQPQHF.

This chain's CDR3 is CASSLRGRGDNEQFF. In DNA form, the CDR3 reads TGTGCCAGTAGTTTACGAGGGCGGGGGGACAATGAGCAGTTCTTC. This chain joins TRBV19 and TRBJ2-1; 8 positions match TRBD2. J lost 5 bases, V lost 5 bases, and 8 bases had no gene match. Per the germline V gene, CDR1 is LNHDA and CDR2 is SQIVND (reference sequence). The CDR3 loop spans 15 amino acids.

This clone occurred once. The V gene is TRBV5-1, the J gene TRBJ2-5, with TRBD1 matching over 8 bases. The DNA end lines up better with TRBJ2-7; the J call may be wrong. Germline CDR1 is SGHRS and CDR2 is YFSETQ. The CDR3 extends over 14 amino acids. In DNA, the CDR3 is TGCGCCAGCAGCACTGGGACAGGCAGCTACGAGCAGTACTTC. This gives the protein CASSTGTGSYEQYF.

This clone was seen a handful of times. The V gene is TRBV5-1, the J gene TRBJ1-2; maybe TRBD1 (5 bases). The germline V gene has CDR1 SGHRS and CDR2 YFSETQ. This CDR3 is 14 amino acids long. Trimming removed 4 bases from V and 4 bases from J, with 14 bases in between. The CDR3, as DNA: TGCGCCAGCAGCCTCCAGACGGGGGGCTATGGCTACACCTTC. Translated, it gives CASSLQTGGYGYTF.

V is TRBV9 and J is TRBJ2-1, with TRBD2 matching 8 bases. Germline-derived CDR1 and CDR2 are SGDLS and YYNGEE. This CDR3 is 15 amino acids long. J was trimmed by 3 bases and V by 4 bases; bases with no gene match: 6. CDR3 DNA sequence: TGTGCCAGCAGCCCCACTGCGGGAGGCTACAATGAGCAGTTCTTC. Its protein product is CASSPTAGGYNEQFF. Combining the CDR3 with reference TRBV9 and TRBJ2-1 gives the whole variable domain DSGVTQTPKHLITATGQRVTLRCSPRSGDLSVYWYQQSLDQGLQFLIQYYNGEERAKGNILERFSAQQFPDLHSELNLSSLELGDSALYFCASSPTAGGYNEQFFGPGTRLTVL.

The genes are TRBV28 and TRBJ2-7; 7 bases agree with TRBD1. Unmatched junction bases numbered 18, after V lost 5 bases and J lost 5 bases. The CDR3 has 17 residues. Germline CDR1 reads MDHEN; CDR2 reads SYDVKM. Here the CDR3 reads CASSHGQVTTLTHEQYF. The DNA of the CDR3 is TGTGCCAGCAGTCACGGACAGGTAACTACGTTAACGCACGAGCAGTACTTC.

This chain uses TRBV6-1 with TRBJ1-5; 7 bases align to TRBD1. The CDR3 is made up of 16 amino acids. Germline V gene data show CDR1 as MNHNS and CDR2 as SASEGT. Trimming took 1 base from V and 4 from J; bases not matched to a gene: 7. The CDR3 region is CASSEGGGGSNQPQHF. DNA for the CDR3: TGTGCCAGCAGTGAAGGAGGAGGGGGCTCGAATCAGCCCCAGCATTTT.